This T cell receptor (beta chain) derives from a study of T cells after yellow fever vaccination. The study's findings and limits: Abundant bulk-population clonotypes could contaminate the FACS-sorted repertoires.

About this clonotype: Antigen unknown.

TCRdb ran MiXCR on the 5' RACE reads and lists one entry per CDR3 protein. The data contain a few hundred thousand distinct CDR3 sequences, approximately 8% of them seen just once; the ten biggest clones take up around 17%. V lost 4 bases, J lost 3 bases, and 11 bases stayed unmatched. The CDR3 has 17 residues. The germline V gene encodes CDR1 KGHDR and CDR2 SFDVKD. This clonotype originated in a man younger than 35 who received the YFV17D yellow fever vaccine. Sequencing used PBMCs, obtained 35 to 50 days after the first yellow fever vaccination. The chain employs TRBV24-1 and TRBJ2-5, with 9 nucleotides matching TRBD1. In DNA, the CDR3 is TGTGCCACCAGTGACACCGGGACAGGGACATGGGAAGAGACCCAGTACTTC. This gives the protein CATSDTGTGTWEETQYF.